A single sample gave rise to the 8 T cell receptor beta chains below, sequenced in a study of blood T cell repertoires in COVID-19. The assay was immunoSEQ multiplex PCR, and TCRdb's table has in-frame clones only and misses some. Of 230,000 or so clones in the sample, 84% were seen once. The sample consisted of peripheral blood. Source of these receptors: a woman aged 40 to 50 who had recovered from COVID-19.

This clone was seen ten or more times. The genes are TRBV5-6 and TRBJ2-5; 10 bases line up with TRBD1. J gave up 5 bases and V 4 bases, and 8 bases lay outside the gene matches. CDR1 and CDR2 from the germline V gene are SGHDT and YYEEEE. The CDR3 has 15 residues. CDR3 residues: CASSRPTGGPETQYF. The CDR3 DNA sequence: TGTGCCAGCAGCCGCCCGACAGGGGGCCCCGAGACCCAGTACTTC.

The chain carries TRBV10-2 and TRBJ1-1; D perhaps matches TRBD1 (5 bases). V gave up 2 bases and J gave up 5 bases, with 12 bases separating them. Germline loops: CDR1 WSHSY, CDR2 SAAADI. This CDR3 is built from 14 residues. The CDR3 nucleotides read TGCGCCAGCAGTGAGAGGCAGGGCGAAACTGAAGCTTTCTTT. This encodes CASSERQGETEAFF.

The table lists this clone with many counts. The gene calls are TRBV12-5 and TRBJ2-7; 8 nucleotides align to TRBD2. This CDR3 comprises 14 residues. J was trimmed by 3 bases and V by 5 bases; bases with no gene match: 6. Germline CDR1 and CDR2: LGHNT and FRNRAP. CDR3 DNA sequence: TGTGCTAGTGGTCCGGGGGGGACCCTCTACGAGCAGTACTTC. It codes for CASGPGGTLYEQYF.

This clone occurred once. The CDR3 coding sequence is TGTGCCAGCAGTTCACAATACAATTCACCCCTCCACTTT. Translating gives CASSSQYNSPLHF. The genes are TRBV2 and TRBJ1-6; D unclear. The CDR3 sequence is 13 residues long. The V gene lost 5 bases and the J gene lost 7 bases, with 9 bases spanning the gap. CDR1 is SNHLY and CDR2 is FYNNEI in the germline V gene.

V usage is TRBV10-3 and J usage is TRBJ1-4; TRBD1 is a possible D gene (6 bases). The CDR3 runs 13 residues. V was shortened by 10 bases and J by 3 bases, with 12 bases between the two germline ends. CDR1 is ENHRY and CDR2 is SYGVKD in the germline V gene. The CDR3 coding sequence is TGTGCCAGCTCAGGGGTCGCTAATGAAAAACTGTTTTTT. The encoded protein is CASSGVANEKLFF.

The chain uses TRBV5-4 and TRBJ1-4, with 8 bases identical to TRBD1. Germline V CDR1 and CDR2: SGHNT, YYREEE (reference sequence). After removal of 1 base from V and 6 bases from J, the junction contained 5 bases not matched to a gene. The CDR3 spans 15 residues. The CDR3 loop reads CASSLKTGEDEKLFF. The CDR3 nucleotides are TGTGCCAGCAGCTTGAAGACAGGGGAGGATGAAAAACTGTTTTTT.

This sequence joins TRBV5-1 and TRBJ1-2, with TRBD1 identical over 8 bases. CDR3 length: 17 amino acids. V lost 3 bases, J lost 0 bases, and 10 bases stayed unmatched. CDR1 and CDR2 (germline): SGHRS, YFSETQ. Here the CDR3 reads CASSYRLDRGSNYGYTF. CDR3 DNA sequence: TGCGCCAGCAGCTACCGTTTAGACAGGGGATCTAACTATGGCTACACCTTC.

The V gene is TRBV7-2, the J gene TRBJ1-6, with D unclear. The CDR3 totals 18 residues. Germline assignment: CDR1 SGHTA and CDR2 FQGNSA. Between the trimmed V and J ends, which lost 1 base and 6 bases, there was a span of 19 bases. CDR3 sequence: CASSLVSGGQATNSPLHF. Here the CDR3 DNA reads TGTGCCAGCAGCTTAGTCTCAGGTGGGCAGGCTACTAATTCACCCCTCCACTTT.